This T cell receptor beta chain comes out of a study of cytomegalovirus exposure and HLA in healthy donors. Points on this clone: Its specificity is unknown.

This PCR relied on a set of 60 Vbeta primers and 13 Jbeta primers. The protocol was immunoSEQ multiplex PCR, while the TCRdb copy is restricted to in-frame clones and leaves out a portion. The profile covers tens of thousands of clones, with approximately 70% appearing a single time and about 4% taken by the ten largest. Germline CDR1 reads ENHRY; CDR2 reads SYGVKD. Trimming cost V 4 bases and J 2 bases, with 9 bases left between them. CDR3 size: 13 residues. Study-level points and caveats: The sole available immune exposure information was CMV serostatus. The study listed 150 to 200 cytomegalovirus-associated TCR beta chains. Presence/absence analyses supposed approximately even sequencing depth among donors.

This rearrangement joins TRBV10-3 to TRBJ2-7, with D possibly matching TRBD2 (6 bases). This TCR was recovered from a man aged 35 to 55 in good health and CMV-seronegative. Sequencing used PBMCs. The CDR3 DNA follows: TGTGCCATCAGTGGGGCTAGCGCCTACGAGCAGTACTTC. It specifies CAISGASAYEQYF.